The T cell receptor beta chain under discussion was sequenced for a study of monozygotic twins with inflammatory bowel disease. Using the 5' RACE reads, TCRdb records one entry per CDR3 protein without DNA. In total, the table holds approximately 400,000 distinct CDR3 sequences. The sequence was obtained from a human donor with ulcerative colitis or Crohn's disease, or a healthy co-twin of an affected twin (not recorded which). Sequenced material: blood.

CDR3 amino acids: CASSLWGRTDNSPLHF. The chain combines TRBV5-1 with TRBJ1-6; TCRdb names TRBD1, which stays unverified in the absence of DNA. The V gene's germline CDR1 is SGHRS and CDR2 YFSETQ. The CDR3 spans 16 residues.